This T cell receptor beta chain appears in the sequencing data of a study of OX40 agonist ivuxolimab in advanced cancers. Study as a whole: Participants averaged about 66 years of age (range roughly 23 to 90) and were 82.7% male. General observations from the study: Averaging showed that CD8+ T cells had more expanded clones than CD4+ did.

As for this clone: Its target is not known.

The protocol was immunoSEQ multiplex PCR, while the TCRdb copy is restricted to in-frame clones and leaves out a portion. The table lists more than 75,000 clones, 86% of them singletons. This receptor was identified in an adult with an advanced solid tumor such as melanoma, head and neck, liver or kidney cancer. Here the sequenced sample was CD4+ or CD8+ T cells sorted from blood, taken in a trial of the OX40 agonist ivuxolimab.

The CDR3 DNA is TGTGCCAGTAGAGACAGGGGTACAGATACGCAGTATTTT. This codes for CASRDRGTDTQYF. The chain uses TRBV19 and TRBJ2-3; TRBD1 agrees at 8 bases. With V trimmed by 6 bases and J by 3 bases, 2 bases remained unmatched. Looked up from germline, CDR1 is LNHDA and CDR2 is SQIVND (reference sequence). This CDR3 has 13 residues.